This T cell receptor (beta chain) is from a study of early T cells in non-severe SARS-CoV-2 infection (dated by TCRdb to the early 2020s). Looking at the study overall: Because TCR sequencing was done on bulk RNA from unsorted whole blood, the alpha and beta chains could not be paired.

V trim: 1 base; J trim: 9 bases; unmatched bases: 5. Via the germline V gene, CDR1 is SGHDN and CDR2 FVKESK. The CDR3 runs 15 amino acids, cysteine and phenylalanine included. The sequence is cut down to CDR3 DNA, 45 bases in frame from base 1. The library was obtained by 5' RACE. The run used a NextSeq 500. To correct for sequencing error and PCR bias, the TCR library protocol tagged individual cDNA molecules with unique molecular identifiers. Both TCR alpha and beta chains were sequenced, and tight co-correlation was observed between alpha and beta sequence abundances in each sample. The paper's data handling went like this. Decombinator V4 was used to annotate TCR sequences for V gene, J gene and CDR3. TCRs were defined as expanded if a significant change between any two time points was detected under a Poisson model with p below 0.0001. TCR abundances were normalised to the total number of TCRs sequenced in each sample and reported as counts per million. MAIT TCRs were defined by TRAV1-2 paired with TRAJ12, TRAJ20 or TRAJ33, and iNKT TCRs by TRAV10 paired with TRAJ18. VDJdb, accessed on 1 November 2021, was searched for TCRs annotated for CMV, EBV and SARS-CoV-2, and TCRs annotated for more than one antigen were excluded. Using fastp trimming at Q25 and MiXCR clonotype assembly, TCRdb reanalyzed the public sequencing data and kept in-frame beta chains. Each entry is one CDR3 protein sequence, shown with its most common DNA and genes. The V and J calls reflect TCRdb's pipeline rather than the authors' work. The sample table contains 45,000 or so distinct CDR3 sequences; only one count was recorded for approximately 10% of them. The ten largest account for roughly 10% of the sample.

Worth noting for this clonotype: The specificity of this receptor is unknown. Base quality data are lacking; no much larger clone is found one base away.

What the study reported, not specific to this receptor: VDJdb matching was skewed toward anti-spike CD8 responses, so virus-specific expansions were likely underestimated and private and CD4 specificities were missed.

This was a case-control study nested in a cohort of healthcare workers in London, UK, who had nasopharyngeal swab PCR tests and blood samples taken every week. Healthcare workers were recruited between 23 and 31 March 2020, during the week of the UK lockdown, and were followed weekly for up to about 15 weeks. The sequence is built from TRBV14 and TRBJ2-1; TRBD2 fits 11 bases in the junction. Sequenced sample: whole blood. This receptor was taken from an adult who was a healthcare worker with PCR-confirmed SARS-CoV-2 infection or an uninfected control (not recorded which). The sequence in DNA is TGTGCCAGCAGCCAAGGACTAGCGGGGCAGGGTGAGCAGTTCTTC. This gives the protein CASSQGLAGQGEQFF.